The 5 T cell receptor beta chains presented below share a single source sample, sequenced in a study of T cells in localized non-small cell lung cancer. TCRdb keeps only in-frame clones here, not all; method: immunoSEQ multiplex PCR. Of almost 30,000 clones listed, around 89% are singletons. Sequenced material: peripheral blood, taken before any cancer treatment. The receptors here all came from an older female donor with stage III squamous cell lung carcinoma.

This chain connects TRBV4-3 to TRBJ1-5; D is possibly TRBD1 (6 bases). This CDR3 has 16 amino acids. V dropped 1 base and J dropped 2 bases, with 12 bases sitting between them. Germline CDR1 and CDR2: LGHNA and YSLEER. The CDR3 loop reads CASSQGTGWGNQPQHF. The CDR3 bases are TGCGCCAGCAGCCAAGGAACAGGGTGGGGCAATCAGCCCCAGCATTTT.

The chain joins TRBV5-5 to TRBJ2-5; 8 nucleotides agree with TRBD1. The CDR3 consists of 16 residues. V lost 4 bases to trimming and J lost 5 bases; unmatched junction nucleotides: 13. Germline V lookup: CDR1 SGHKS, CDR2 YYEKEE (reference sequence). DNA of the CDR3: TGTGCCAGCAGCACCAGGACAGGGTCCGGTAAGGAGACCCAGTACTTC. Protein sequence: CASSTRTGSGKETQYF.

The rearrangement links TRBV19 to TRBJ2-5; either TRBD1 or TRBD2 may supply D (6 bases each). Germline loops: CDR1 LNHDA, CDR2 SQIVND (reference sequence). The CDR3 extends over 14 amino acids. Trimming took off 7 bases at V and 4 bases at J, with 16 bases between the two ends. The CDR3 DNA reads TGTGCCAGTAATCCGACTGGGGGGCCAGAGACCCAGTACTTC. This translates into CASNPTGGPETQYF. The variable domain in full, with the rest retrieved from reference TRBV19 and TRBJ2-5, is DGGITQSPKYLFRKEGQNVTLSCEQNLNHDAMYWYRQDPGQGLRLIYYSQIVNDFQKGDIAEGYSVSREKKESFPLTVTSAQKNPTAFYLCASNPTGGPETQYFGPGTRLLVL.

This chain links TRBV27 with TRBJ1-6; no definite D call. This CDR3 has 12 amino acids. CDR1 is MNHEY and CDR2 is SMNVEV in the germline V gene (reference sequence). V was shortened by 6 bases and J by 6 bases, with 6 bases between the two germline ends. This CDR3 reads CASRQLNSPLHF. CDR3 in DNA: TGTGCCAGCAGACAGCTTAATTCACCCCTCCACTTT.

This clone has a handful of counts. The chain is built from TRBV28 and TRBJ2-7; perhaps TRBD2 as D (5 bases). Trimming cost V 4 bases and J 3 bases, with 16 bases left between them. The length of the CDR3 is 15 residues. Looked up from germline, CDR1 is MDHEN and CDR2 is SYDVKM. CDR3 nucleotides: TGTGCCAGCAGTTCCCCCTCGGCTAGCAGCTACGAGCAGTACTTC. The encoded protein is CASSSPSASSYEQYF. Drawing the rest from reference TRBV28 and TRBJ2-7, the complete variable domain is DVKVTQSSRYLVKRTGEKVFLECVQDMDHENMFWYRQDPGLGLRLIYFSYDVKMKEKGDIPEGYSVSREKKERFSLILESASTNQTSMYLCASSSPSASSYEQYFGPGTRLTVT.